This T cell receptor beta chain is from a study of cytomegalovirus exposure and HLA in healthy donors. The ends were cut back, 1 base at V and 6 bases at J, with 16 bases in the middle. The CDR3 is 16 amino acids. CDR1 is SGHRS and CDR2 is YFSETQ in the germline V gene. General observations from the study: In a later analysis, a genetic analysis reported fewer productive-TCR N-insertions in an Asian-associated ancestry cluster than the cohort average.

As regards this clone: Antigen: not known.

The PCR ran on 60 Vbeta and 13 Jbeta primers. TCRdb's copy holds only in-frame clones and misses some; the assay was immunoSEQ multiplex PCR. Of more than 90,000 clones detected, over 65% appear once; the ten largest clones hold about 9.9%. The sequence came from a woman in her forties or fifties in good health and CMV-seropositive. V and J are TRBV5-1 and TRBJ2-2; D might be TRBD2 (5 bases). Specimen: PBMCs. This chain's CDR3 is CASSLRTFATAGELFF. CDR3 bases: TGCGCCAGCAGCTTGAGGACTTTCGCAACCGCCGGGGAGCTGTTTTTT. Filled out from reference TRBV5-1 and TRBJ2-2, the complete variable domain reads KAGVTQTPRYLIKTRGQQVTLSCSPISGHRSVSWYQQTPGQGLQFLFEYFSETQRNKGNFPGRFSGRQFSNSRSEMNVSTLELGDSALYLCASSLRTFATAGELFFGEGSRLTVL.